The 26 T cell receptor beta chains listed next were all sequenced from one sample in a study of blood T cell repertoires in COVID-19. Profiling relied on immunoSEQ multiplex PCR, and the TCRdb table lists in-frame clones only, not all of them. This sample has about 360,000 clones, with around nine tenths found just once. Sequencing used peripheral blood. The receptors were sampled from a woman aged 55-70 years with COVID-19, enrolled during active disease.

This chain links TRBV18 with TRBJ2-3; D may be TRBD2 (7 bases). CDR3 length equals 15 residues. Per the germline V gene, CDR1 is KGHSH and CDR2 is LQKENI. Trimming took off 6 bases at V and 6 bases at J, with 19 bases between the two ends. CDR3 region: CASSQPGGLFDTQYF. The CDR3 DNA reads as TGTGCCAGCTCCCAACCGGGGGGCCTGTTTGATACGCAGTATTTT.

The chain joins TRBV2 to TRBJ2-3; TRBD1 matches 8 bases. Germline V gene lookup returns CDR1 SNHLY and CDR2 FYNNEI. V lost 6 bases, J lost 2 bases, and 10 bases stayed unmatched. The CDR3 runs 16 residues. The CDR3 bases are TGTGCCAGCAGGACCGAGGGACAGGCCACCACAGATACGCAGTATTTT. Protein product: CASRTEGQATTDTQYF.

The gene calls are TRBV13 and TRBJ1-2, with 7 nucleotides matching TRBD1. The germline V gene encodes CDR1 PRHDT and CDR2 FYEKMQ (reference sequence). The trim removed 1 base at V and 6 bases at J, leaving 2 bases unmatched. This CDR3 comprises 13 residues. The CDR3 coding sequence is TGTGCCAGCAGCTTAGAGGGGGCTCATGGCTACACCTTC. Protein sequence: CASSLEGAHGYTF. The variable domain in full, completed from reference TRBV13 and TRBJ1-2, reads AAGVIQSPRHLIKEKRETATLKCYPIPRHDTVYWYQQGPGQDPQFLISFYEKMQSDKGSIPDRFSAQQFSDYHSELNMSSLELGDSALYFCASSLEGAHGYTFGSGTRLTVV.

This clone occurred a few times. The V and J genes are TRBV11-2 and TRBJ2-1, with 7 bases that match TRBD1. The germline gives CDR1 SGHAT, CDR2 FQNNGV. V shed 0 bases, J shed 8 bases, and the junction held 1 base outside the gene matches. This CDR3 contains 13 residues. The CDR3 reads CASSLERGHEQFF. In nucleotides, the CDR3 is TGTGCCAGCAGCTTAGAAAGGGGGCATGAGCAGTTCTTC.

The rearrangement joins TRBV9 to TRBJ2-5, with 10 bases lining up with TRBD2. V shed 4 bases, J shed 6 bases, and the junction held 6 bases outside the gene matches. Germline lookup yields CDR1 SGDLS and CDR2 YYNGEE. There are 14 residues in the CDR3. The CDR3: CASSPTSGVKTQYF. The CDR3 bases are TGTGCCAGCAGCCCAACTAGCGGGGTAAAGACCCAGTACTTC.

CDR3 sequence: CASRTEGSYGYTF. In DNA, the CDR3 is TGTGCCAGCCGAACGGAGGGCAGCTATGGCTACACCTTC. The chain joins TRBV9 to TRBJ1-2, with D hard to call. The germline gives CDR1 SGDLS, CDR2 YYNGEE. The CDR3 length is 13 residues. V lost 7 bases and J 4 bases, leaving 14 bases between the germline ends.

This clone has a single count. The CDR3 coding sequence is TGCGCCAGCAGCCTAGGGGGGGGACTCACAGATACGCAGTATTTT. Amino acids: CASSLGGGLTDTQYF. V and J are TRBV4-3 and TRBJ2-3, with D maybe TRBD2 (7 bases). The CDR3 sequence is 15 residues long. Trimming took off 4 bases at V and 2 bases at J, with 13 bases between the two ends. The germline CDR1 and CDR2 sequences are LGHNA and YSLEER.

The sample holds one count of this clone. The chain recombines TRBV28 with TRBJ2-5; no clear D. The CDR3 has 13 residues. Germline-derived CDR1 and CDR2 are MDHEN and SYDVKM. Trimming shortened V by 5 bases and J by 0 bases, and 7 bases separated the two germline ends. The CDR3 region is CASSTTNQETQYF. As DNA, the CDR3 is TGTGCCAGCAGTACAACAAACCAAGAGACCCAGTACTTC.

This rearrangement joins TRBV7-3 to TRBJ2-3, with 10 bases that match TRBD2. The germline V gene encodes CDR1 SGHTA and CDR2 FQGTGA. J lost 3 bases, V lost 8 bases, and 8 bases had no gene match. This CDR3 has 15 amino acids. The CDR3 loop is CASAISGGATDTQYF. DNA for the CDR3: TGTGCCAGCGCAATAAGCGGGGGGGCAACAGATACGCAGTATTTT.

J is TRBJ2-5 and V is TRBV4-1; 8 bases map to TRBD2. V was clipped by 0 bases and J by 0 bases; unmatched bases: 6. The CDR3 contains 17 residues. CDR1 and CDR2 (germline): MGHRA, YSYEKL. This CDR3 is CASSQDLAGGDQETQYF. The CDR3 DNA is TGCGCCAGCAGCCAAGATCTGGCGGGGGGCGACCAAGAGACCCAGTACTTC.

The CDR3 DNA reads as TGTGCTAGTGGTTTGTTACTGGAGGGCTACACCTTC. It is translated as CASGLLLEGYTF. The J gene is TRBJ1-2, the V gene TRBV12-5, with unresolved D. The CDR3 sequence is 12 residues long. Deletions cut 2 bases from V and 8 bases from J, with 9 bases between. Looked up from germline, CDR1 is LGHNT and CDR2 is FRNRAP. Full variable domain (outside the CDR3, taken from reference TRBV12-5 and TRBJ1-2): DARVTQTPRHKVTEMGQEVTMRCQPILGHNTVFWYRQTMMQGLELLAYFRNRAPLDDSGMPKDRFSAEMPDATLATLKIQPSEPRDSAVYFCASGLLLEGYTFGSGTRLTVV.

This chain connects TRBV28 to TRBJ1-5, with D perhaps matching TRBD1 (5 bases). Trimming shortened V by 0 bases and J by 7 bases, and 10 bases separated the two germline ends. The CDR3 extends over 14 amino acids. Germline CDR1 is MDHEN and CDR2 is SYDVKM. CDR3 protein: CASSLWGGEQPQHF. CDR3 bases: TGTGCCAGCAGTTTATGGGGAGGGGAACAGCCCCAGCATTTT. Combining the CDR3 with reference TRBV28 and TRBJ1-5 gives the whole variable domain DVKVTQSSRYLVKRTGEKVFLECVQDMDHENMFWYRQDPGLGLRLIYFSYDVKMKEKGDIPEGYSVSREKKERFSLILESASTNQTSMYLCASSLWGGEQPQHFGDGTRLSIL.

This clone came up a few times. The CDR3: CASSARQGGTEAFF. The CDR3 DNA reads TGTGCCAGCAGCGCGAGACAGGGGGGCACTGAAGCTTTCTTT. The rearrangement uses TRBV7-9 and TRBJ1-1; 9 nucleotides match TRBD1. V was clipped by 5 bases and J by 4 bases; unmatched bases: 5. The germline CDR1 and CDR2 sequences are SEHNR and FQNEAQ (reference sequence). This CDR3 is 14 amino acids long.

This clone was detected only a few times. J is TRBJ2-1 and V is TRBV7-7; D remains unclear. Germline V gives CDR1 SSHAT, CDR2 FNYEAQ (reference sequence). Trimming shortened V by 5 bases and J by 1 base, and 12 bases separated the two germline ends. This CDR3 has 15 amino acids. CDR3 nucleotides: TGTGCCAGCAGCCCCAATAGCATGTCCTACAATGAGCAGTTCTTC. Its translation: CASSPNSMSYNEQFF.

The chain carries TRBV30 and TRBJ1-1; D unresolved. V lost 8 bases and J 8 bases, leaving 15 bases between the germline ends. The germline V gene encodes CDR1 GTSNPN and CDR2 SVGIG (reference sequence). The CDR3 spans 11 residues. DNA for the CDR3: TGTGCCCAAAGCCTTGGTTGGGAAGCTTTCTTT. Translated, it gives CAQSLGWEAFF.

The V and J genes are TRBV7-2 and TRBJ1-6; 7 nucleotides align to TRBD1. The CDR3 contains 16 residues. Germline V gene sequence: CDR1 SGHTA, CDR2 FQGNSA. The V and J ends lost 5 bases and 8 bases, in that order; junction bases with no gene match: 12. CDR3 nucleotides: TGTGCCAGCAGCACACGACGGACAGGTCTGCATTCACCCCTCCACTTT. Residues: CASSTRRTGLHSPLHF. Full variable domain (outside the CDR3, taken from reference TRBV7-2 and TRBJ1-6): GAGVSQSPSNKVTEKGKDVELRCDPISGHTALYWYRQSLGQGLEFLIYFQGNSAPDKSGLPSDRFSAERTGGSVSTLTIQRTQQEDSAVYLCASSTRRTGLHSPLHFGNGTRLTVT.

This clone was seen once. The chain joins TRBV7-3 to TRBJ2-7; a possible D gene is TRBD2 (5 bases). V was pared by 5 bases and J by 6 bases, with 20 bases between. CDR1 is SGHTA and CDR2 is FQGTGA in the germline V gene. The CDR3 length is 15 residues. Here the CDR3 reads CASSLGETSISEQYF. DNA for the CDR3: TGTGCCAGCAGCCTTGGGGAGACCTCAATCTCCGAGCAGTACTTC.

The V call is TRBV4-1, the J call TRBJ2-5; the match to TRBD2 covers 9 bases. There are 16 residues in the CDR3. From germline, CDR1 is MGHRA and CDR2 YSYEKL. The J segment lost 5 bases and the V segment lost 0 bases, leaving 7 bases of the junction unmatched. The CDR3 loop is CASSQDSRGGRETQYF. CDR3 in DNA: TGCGCCAGCAGCCAAGATTCGCGGGGGGGCCGTGAGACCCAGTACTTC.

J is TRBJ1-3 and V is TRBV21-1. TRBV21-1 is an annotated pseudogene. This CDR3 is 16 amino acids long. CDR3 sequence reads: CASSRFRRISGNTIYF. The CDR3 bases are TGTGCCAGCAGCCGGTTCAGGAGGATCTCTGGAAACACCATATATTTT.

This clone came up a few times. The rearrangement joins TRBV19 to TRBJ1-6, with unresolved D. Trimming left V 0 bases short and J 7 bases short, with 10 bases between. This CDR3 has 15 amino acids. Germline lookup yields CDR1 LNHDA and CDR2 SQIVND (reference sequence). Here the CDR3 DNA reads TGTGCCAGTAGTATAGAGGCCAGGTTGAATTCACCCCTCCACTTT. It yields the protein CASSIEARLNSPLHF. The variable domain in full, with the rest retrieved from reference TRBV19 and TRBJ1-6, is DGGITQSPKYLFRKEGQNVTLSCEQNLNHDAMYWYRQDPGQGLRLIYYSQIVNDFQKGDIAEGYSVSREKKESFPLTVTSAQKNPTAFYLCASSIEARLNSPLHFGNGTRLTVT.

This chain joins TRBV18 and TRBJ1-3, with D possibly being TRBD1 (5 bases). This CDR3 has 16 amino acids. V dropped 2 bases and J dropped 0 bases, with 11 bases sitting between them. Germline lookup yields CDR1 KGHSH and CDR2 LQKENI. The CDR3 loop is CASSPWTTYSGNTIYF. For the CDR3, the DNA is TGTGCCAGCTCACCATGGACAACGTACTCTGGAAACACCATATATTTT.

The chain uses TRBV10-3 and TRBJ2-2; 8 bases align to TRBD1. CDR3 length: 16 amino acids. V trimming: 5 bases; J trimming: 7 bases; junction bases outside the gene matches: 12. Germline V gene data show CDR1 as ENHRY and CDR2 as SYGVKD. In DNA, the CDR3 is TGTGCCATCAGTAATTATCAGGGGGCGCCGAGCGGGGAGCTGTTTTTT. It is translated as CAISNYQGAPSGELFF.

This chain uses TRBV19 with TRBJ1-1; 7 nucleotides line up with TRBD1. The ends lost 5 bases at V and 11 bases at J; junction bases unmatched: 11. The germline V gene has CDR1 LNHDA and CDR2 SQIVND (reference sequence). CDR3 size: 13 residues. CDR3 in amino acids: CASSRSTQGEAFF. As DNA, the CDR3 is TGTGCCAGTAGTCGGAGCACTCAGGGGGAGGCTTTCTTT.

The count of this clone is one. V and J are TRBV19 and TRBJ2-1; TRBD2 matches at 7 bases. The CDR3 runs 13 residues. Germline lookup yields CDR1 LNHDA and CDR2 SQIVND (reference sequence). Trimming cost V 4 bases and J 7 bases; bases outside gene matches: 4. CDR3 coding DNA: TGTGCCAGTAGTAGGACTAGTATGAATGAGCAGTTCTTC. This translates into CASSRTSMNEQFF.

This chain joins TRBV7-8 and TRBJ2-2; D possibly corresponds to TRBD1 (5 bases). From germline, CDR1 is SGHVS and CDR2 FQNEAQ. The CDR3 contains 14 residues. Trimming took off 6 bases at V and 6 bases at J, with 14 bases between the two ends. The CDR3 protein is CASSPQGIPGELFF. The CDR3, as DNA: TGTGCCAGCAGTCCGCAGGGTATACCCGGGGAGCTGTTTTTT. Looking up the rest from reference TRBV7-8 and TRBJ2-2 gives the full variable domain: GAGVSQSPRYKVAKRGQDVALRCDPISGHVSLFWYQQALGQGPEFLTYFQNEAQLDKSGLPSDRFFAERPEGSVSTLKIQRTQQEDSAVYLCASSPQGIPGELFFGEGSRLTVL.

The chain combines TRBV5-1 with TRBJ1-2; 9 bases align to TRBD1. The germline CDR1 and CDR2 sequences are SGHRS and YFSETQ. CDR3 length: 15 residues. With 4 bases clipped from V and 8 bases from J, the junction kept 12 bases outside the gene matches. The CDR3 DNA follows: TGCGCCAGCAGCCGGAACCGGGACAGGGTTAACGGCTACACCTTC. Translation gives CASSRNRDRVNGYTF.